Sequencing of this T cell receptor (beta chain) was carried out in a study of beta chain features in type 1 diabetes. Turning to the study itself: Patients looked much like healthy donors when it came to age, gender and cell yields. Summed over all samples, the examined sorted cells came to 95 million to 130 million. Study outcomes and limitations: For Type 1 diabetes patients, all four CD4+ subsets carried TCRB CDR3s that were moderately but significantly shorter.

A word on this clone: Its antigen is unknown.

The entirety of the isolated RNA underwent reverse transcription, so expressed TCRB transcripts were sequenced. Profiled with immunoSEQ multiplex PCR; TCRdb holds only in-frame clones, not every one. The sample has some 640,000 clones, more than 12% seen once. Once sorted, every population was more than 95% pure. CDR1 is MGHRA and CDR2 is YSYEKL in the germline V gene. CDR3 length equals 14 residues. V was shortened by 1 base and J by 1 base, with 7 bases between the two germline ends. The chain couples TRBV4-1 to TRBJ1-1; D gene ambiguous. The TCR comes from a young man with type 1 diabetes. The specimen was naive CD4+ T cells from blood. CDR3 sequence (DNA): TGCGCCAGCAGCCAAGTCGCGGGGAACACTGAAGCTTTCTTT. Protein product: CASSQVAGNTEAFF.